The following is a T cell receptor beta chain sequence with its context. Germline CDR1 and CDR2: GTSNPN and SVGIG (reference sequence). V gave up 4 bases and J gave up 0 bases; unmatched junction bases: 3. The CDR3 spans 14 residues. This sample was taken from a study of blood T cell repertoires in COVID-19. On the study more broadly: Sources were T cells, B-cell-depleted T cells, or PBMCs; the material itself was cDNA or gDNA.

This study enrolled people aged about 18 to 100 from 24 US geographic areas. Participant-reported clinical history was the basis for cohort assignment. In the authors' methods: From reference gene primer amplification, estimates of nucleated cell counts were derived. Sequenced by immunoSEQ multiplex PCR; TCRdb stores in-frame clones only, minus some. V and J calls and clone size come straight from that table; D and trimming were deduced from the DNA. The sample records about 190,000 clones, 70% to 85% being singletons. The clonotype comes from a woman between 25 and 40 years old who had recovered from COVID-19. The sample taken for sequencing was PBMCs or T cells enriched from blood (not recorded which). The chain combines TRBV30 with TRBJ1-1; 9 bases are a match to TRBD1. Here the CDR3 reads CAWTWTGVNTEAFF. In DNA, the CDR3 is TGTGCCTGGACCTGGACAGGGGTGAACACTGAAGCTTTCTTT.